This T cell receptor (beta chain) appears in the sequencing data of a study of blood T cell repertoires in COVID-19. In the study's own analysis: Amplified reference gene primers provided the basis for estimating nucleated cell counts. Repertoires were generated with immunoSEQ multiplex PCR, while TCRdb's copy carries only in-frame clones and drops some. The V and J calls and clone size come from that table; D and trimming were worked out from the DNA. The sample records a few hundred thousand clones, 70% to 90% being singletons. Participants came from fewer than 25 US areas, aged about 18 to 89 years. Donors in Cohort 3 counted as recovered after two negative PCRs, clearance, or symptom resolution. The receptor comes from a woman under 30 who had recovered from COVID-19. Sequencing was done on a sample of PBMCs or T cells enriched from blood (not recorded which).

The CDR3 here is CASRGAPTGELFF. In DNA, the CDR3 is TGTGCCAGCAGGGGGGCACCGACCGGGGAGCTGTTTTTT. The chain links TRBV2 to TRBJ2-2; D might be TRBD1 (6 bases). V was clipped by 6 bases and J by 5 bases, with 10 bases between them. Germline V lookup: CDR1 SNHLY, CDR2 FYNNEI. CDR3 size: 13 residues.